This T cell receptor (beta chain) was profiled in a study of blood T cell repertoires in COVID-19. Study in general: Acute and convalescent COVID-19 specimens originated in the United States, Italy and Spain. Nucleic acid was either cDNA or gDNA, and it came from T cells, B-cell-depleted T cells, or PBMCs.

In the source study's methods: Reference gene primers were amplified, and this amplification served to estimate nucleated cell counts. Measured with immunoSEQ multiplex PCR; TCRdb has only the in-frame clones, and not every one. V and J calls and clone size are copied from that table; D and trimming were computed from the DNA. Of 100,000 to 120,000 clones listed, about 88% are singletons. V lost 1 base to trimming and J lost 2 bases; unmatched junction nucleotides: 2. CDR3 size: 14 residues. Germline lookup yields CDR1 SGHKS and CDR2 YYEKEE (reference sequence). The V gene is TRBV5-5, the J gene TRBJ1-1; 7 bases agree with TRBD1. The receptor's source is a woman in her 70s who had recovered from COVID-19. Specimen: peripheral blood. CDR3 DNA: TGTGCCAGCAGCTTGAACAGGGGAAACACTGAAGCTTTCTTT. It codes for CASSLNRGNTEAFF.